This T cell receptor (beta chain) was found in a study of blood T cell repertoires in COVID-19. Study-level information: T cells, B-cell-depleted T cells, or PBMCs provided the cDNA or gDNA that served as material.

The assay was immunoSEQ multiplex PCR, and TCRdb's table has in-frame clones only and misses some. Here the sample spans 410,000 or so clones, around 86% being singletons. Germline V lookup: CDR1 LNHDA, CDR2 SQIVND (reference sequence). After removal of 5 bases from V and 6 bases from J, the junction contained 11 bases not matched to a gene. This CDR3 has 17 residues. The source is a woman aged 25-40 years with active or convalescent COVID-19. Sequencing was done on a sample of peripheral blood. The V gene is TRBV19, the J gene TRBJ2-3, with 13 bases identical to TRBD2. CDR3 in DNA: TGTGCCAGTAGTTTGAGAGGACAGACTAGCGGGAGGGATACGCAGTATTTT. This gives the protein CASSLRGQTSGRDTQYF.